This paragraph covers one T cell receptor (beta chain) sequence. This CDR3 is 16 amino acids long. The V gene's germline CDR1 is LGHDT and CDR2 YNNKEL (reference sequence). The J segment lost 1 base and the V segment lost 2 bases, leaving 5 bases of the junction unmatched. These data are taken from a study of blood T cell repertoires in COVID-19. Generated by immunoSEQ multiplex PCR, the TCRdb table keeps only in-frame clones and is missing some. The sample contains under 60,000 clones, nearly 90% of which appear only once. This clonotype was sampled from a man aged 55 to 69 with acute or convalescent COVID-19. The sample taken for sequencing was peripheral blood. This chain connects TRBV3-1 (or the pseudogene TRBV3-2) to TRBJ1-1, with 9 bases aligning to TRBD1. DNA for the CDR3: TGTGCCAGCAGCCAATCCGGGACAGGGAGGAACACTGAAGCTTTCTTT. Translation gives CASSQSGTGRNTEAFF.